These 17 T cell receptor beta chains originate from one sample sequenced in a study of control samples from healthy donors and cancer patients. The table came from immunoSEQ multiplex PCR; TCRdb's copy has only in-frame clones and leaves some out. The sample lists around 94,000 clones; 92% were seen once. The specimen sequenced was blood. The receptors originated from a woman under 30 in good health.

J is TRBJ1-3 and V is TRBV5-6; no firm D call. This CDR3 is built from 13 residues. The germline V gene encodes CDR1 SGHDT and CDR2 YYEEEE. Trimming pared 2 bases from V and 8 bases from J, leaving 11 bases between. The CDR3 DNA reads as TGTGCCAGCAGCTTCCCGGAACCGGACACCATATATTTT. It is translated as CASSFPEPDTIYF. Based on the CDR3 plus reference TRBV5-6 and TRBJ1-3, the full variable domain is DAGVTQSPTHLIKTRGQQVTLRCSPKSGHDTVSWYQQALGQGPQFIFQYYEEEERQRGNFPDRFSGHQFPNYSSELNVNALLLGDSALYLCASSFPEPDTIYFGEGSWLTVV.

The CDR3, as DNA: TGTGCCATCAGTGAGTCGACTACTACCGAATATGAGCAGTTCTTC. Protein sequence: CAISESTTTEYEQFF. The chain recombines TRBV10-3 with TRBJ2-1, with TRBD2 as a possible D gene (5 bases). The CDR3 runs to 15 residues. Germline V lookup: CDR1 ENHRY, CDR2 SYGVKD. Trimming left V 0 bases short and J 8 bases short, with 14 bases between.

The V and J genes are TRBV7-8 and TRBJ1-1, with D possibly matching TRBD1 (5 bases). This CDR3 comprises 14 residues. In germline, CDR1 is SGHVS, CDR2 FQNEAQ. V was shortened by 2 bases and J by 3 bases, with 10 bases between the two germline ends. CDR3 loop: CASSLPQGHTEAFF. The DNA for the CDR3 is TGTGCCAGCAGCTTACCCCAGGGACACACTGAAGCTTTCTTT.

This clone was detected once. The rearrangement links TRBV5-1 to TRBJ2-3; D gene unclear. The CDR3 consists of 14 residues. Between the trimmed V and J ends, which lost 1 base and 2 bases, there was a span of 8 bases. In germline, CDR1 is SGHRS, CDR2 YFSETQ. The CDR3 is CASSLRAATDTQYF. The CDR3 DNA reads TGCGCCAGCAGCTTGAGGGCAGCCACAGATACGCAGTATTTT.

The chain recombines TRBV11-3 with TRBJ2-7, with TRBD2 as a possible D gene (6 bases). The V end lost 6 bases, the J end lost 6 bases, and 21 bases lay between the germline ends. This CDR3 contains 15 residues. Germline-derived CDR1 and CDR2 are SGHNT and YENEEA. The CDR3 reads CASRIPGSPSGEQYF. The CDR3 nucleotides read TGTGCCAGCAGGATACCCGGGAGCCCATCCGGCGAGCAGTACTTC.

The count of this clone is one. J is TRBJ2-5 and V is TRBV6-5; no firm D call. This CDR3 has 12 amino acids. Germline CDR1 MNHEY, CDR2 SVGAGI. Between the trimmed V and J ends, which lost 11 bases and 5 bases, there was a span of 15 bases. In DNA form, the CDR3 reads TGTGCCTCACAGATGACCGGGGAGACCCAGTACTTC. Translating gives CASQMTGETQYF.

The rearrangement uses TRBV4-1 and TRBJ1-6; 9 nucleotides match TRBD1. There are 17 residues in the CDR3. Germline V CDR1 and CDR2: MGHRA, YSYEKL. Trimming took 3 bases from V and 7 from J; bases not matched to a gene: 10. The CDR3 region is CASSHRTGGAGNSPLHF. The CDR3 nucleotides read TGCGCCAGCAGCCACCGTACAGGGGGCGCAGGAAATTCACCCCTCCACTTT.

V is TRBV2 and J is TRBJ2-5, with 9 positions matching TRBD1. There are 13 residues in the CDR3. The germline gives CDR1 SNHLY, CDR2 FYNNEI. V lost 7 bases, J lost 5 bases, and 5 bases stayed unmatched. The CDR3 DNA sequence: TGTGCCAGCAAACAGGGGGCTGAGGAGACCCAGTACTTC. Its translation is CASKQGAEETQYF. The variable domain in full, completed from reference TRBV2 and TRBJ2-5, reads EPEVTQTPSHQVTQMGQEVILRCVPISNHLYFYWYRQILGQKVEFLVSFYNNEISEKSEIFDDQFSVERPDGSNFTLKIRSTKLEDSAMYFCASKQGAEETQYFGPGTRLLVL.

This chain joins TRBV30 and TRBJ1-5; 7 bases are a match to TRBD1. Germline CDR1 is GTSNPN and CDR2 is SVGIG (reference sequence). After removal of 4 bases from V and 4 bases from J, the junction contained 4 bases not matched to a gene. The CDR3 has 13 residues. CDR3 protein: CAWNPGGNQPQHF. CDR3 bases: TGTGCCTGGAATCCAGGGGGGAATCAGCCCCAGCATTTT.

The chain recombines TRBV4-1 with TRBJ1-2; TRBD1 matches at 9 bases. Germline values: CDR1 MGHRA, CDR2 YSYEKL. There are 15 residues in the CDR3. Trimming at V came to 0 bases and at J to 8 bases, leaving 7 bases not matched to a gene. For the CDR3, the DNA is TGCGCCAGCAGCCAAGATCCCGGGACAGGGTACGGCTACACCTTC. Translating it yields CASSQDPGTGYGYTF.

The gene calls are TRBV7-9 and TRBJ2-5; 7 bases line up with TRBD1. Per the germline V gene, CDR1 is SEHNR and CDR2 is FQNEAQ (reference sequence). V trimming: 7 bases; J trimming: 4 bases; junction bases outside the gene matches: 12. The CDR3 contains 15 residues. The CDR3 region is CASTRDSLKRETQYF. CDR3 nucleotides: TGTGCCAGCACCCGGGACAGCCTTAAAAGAGAGACCCAGTACTTC.

Only one count was recorded for this clone. The V and J genes are TRBV27 and TRBJ1-4; D gene uncertain. Deletions cut 3 bases from V and 4 bases from J, with 15 bases between. Germline CDR1 and CDR2: MNHEY and SMNVEV (reference sequence). The CDR3 loop spans 16 amino acids. The CDR3 here is CASSFRQPTLNEKLFF. In DNA, the CDR3 is TGTGCCAGCAGTTTCCGACAACCTACCCTTAATGAAAAACTGTTTTTT.

This clone was recorded a few times. The chain uses TRBV6-5 and TRBJ1-2, with unresolved D. The CDR3 sequence is 14 residues long. The germline V gene has CDR1 MNHEY and CDR2 SVGAGI. The V end lost 2 bases, the J end lost 2 bases, and 9 bases lay between the germline ends. For the CDR3, the DNA is TGTGCCAGCAGTTACCTAGGGTGGAACTATGGCTACACCTTC. Its translation: CASSYLGWNYGYTF.

The V call is TRBV6-6, the J call TRBJ1-6; D is uncertain. Germline CDR1 MNHNY, CDR2 SVGAGI (reference sequence). V gave up 2 bases and J gave up 3 bases, with 8 bases separating them. The CDR3 is 15 residues long. The CDR3 nucleotides read TGTGCCAGCAGTTACGATGGGTTCTATAATTCACCCCTCCACTTT. This translates into CASSYDGFYNSPLHF.

The chain joins TRBV29-1 to TRBJ2-3; no firm D call. Trimming removed 7 bases from V and 1 base from J, with 15 bases in between. This CDR3 is 14 amino acids long. CDR1 is SQVTM and CDR2 is ANQGSEA in the germline V gene. The chain's CDR3 is CSAARATRTDTQYF. DNA for the CDR3: TGCAGCGCGGCCCGGGCCACGCGCACAGATACGCAGTATTTT.

This clone was seen only once. The chain is built from TRBV27 and TRBJ1-6; possibly TRBD1 for D (5 bases). With 5 bases removed from V and 6 bases from J, the gap between germline ends came to 17 bases. The CDR3 is 16 amino acids. The germline gives CDR1 MNHEY, CDR2 SMNVEV (reference sequence). In nucleotides, the CDR3 is TGTGCCAGCAGTCCCCGGCGGGCAGGGAGTAATTCACCCCTCCACTTT. Protein sequence: CASSPRRAGSNSPLHF.

This clone was detected once. The gene calls are TRBV4-3 and TRBJ1-4; TRBD1 aligns across 8 bases. The CDR3 runs 16 residues. Germline V gene lookup returns CDR1 LGHNA and CDR2 YSLEER. The ends lost 4 bases at V and 4 bases at J; junction bases unmatched: 8. The CDR3 DNA sequence: TGCGCCAGCAGCCTAGAGAGGACAGGGATTAATGAAAAACTGTTTTTT. Protein sequence: CASSLERTGINEKLFF.